This T cell receptor (beta chain) was profiled in a study of T cells in Graves' hyperthyroidism and ophthalmopathy (dated by TCRdb to about 2019). Context from the whole study: Peripheral blood samples were taken at initial diagnosis, before any treatment was given. After blood sampling, hyperthyroidism patients were treated with methimazole at a starting dose of 30 mg daily, and ophthalmopathy patients were treated with high-dose intravenous methylprednisolone. The paper describes TCR Vbeta CDR3 sequencing of 140 or so peripheral blood samples, made up of around 41 ophthalmopathy patients, some 80 hyperthyroidism patients and 17 progressor patients. The 100 or so discovery patients were divided at random into training and test sets in a 7:3 ratio. In addition, the study compared T-cell repertoires in thyroid tissue and in blood from a handful of Graves' hyperthyroidism patients. A discovery cohort of about 96 patients, about 40 with Graves' ophthalmopathy and under 60 with stable Graves' hyperthyroidism, was used to find distinguishing TCR V-J signatures. Prospective prediction of ophthalmopathy was tested in an independent validation cohort of 18 to 20 hyperthyroidism patients and some 17 patients who later progressed to ophthalmopathy. General findings and caveats noted by the study authors: Ophthalmopathy was separated from stable hyperthyroidism by a 13 V-J signature model, with 85% to 90% sensitivity and about 81% specificity obtained in cross-validation and 80%/75% obtained in testing. In validation, the model predicted progression to ophthalmopathy with 55% to 71% sensitivity and 72% to 75% specificity, a median of about 6.7 months before onset. Sample size was not statistically predetermined, and blinding of investigators to group allocation was not performed. Most expanded thyroid clonotypes (frequency above 0.001) were also found in blood, which suggests that blood repertoires may mirror thyroid immune responses.

This clonotype was counted only a few times. Its specific antigen is unknown. No clone much larger than this one lies a single base away; base qualities are absent. The TCR beta CDR3 regions were amplified from RNA transcripts. For the first round of RT-PCR on the TCR CDR3, the HTBI primer set was used together with the Qiagen OneStep RT-PCR kit. Libraries were constructed in a second round of multiplex PCR, after which size selection and purification were performed. Paired-end sequencing of the libraries was performed with 100 bp reads on an Illumina HiSeq2000. The study's own analysis went as follows. Raw data were processed with SOAPnuke, discarding reads with adapters, uncalled bases, mean Phred below 15, or no exact constant-primer or identifier match. High-quality paired reads were merged using COPE v1.2.5, and each unique nucleotide sequence was defined as a clonotype. MiTCR v1.1 was used to align the clonotypes against IMGT TRBV, TRBD and TRBJ reference segments. The analysis included only V-J combinations with a frequency above 0.0001, which together covered 99.2% of the repertoires. A TCS score was defined as the ratio of F50 (clonal expansion) to E x V (chaos), with BLOSUM62-based TCRdist applied between CDR3 peptides within each V-J. Welch's t-statistics and random forest reduced 514 V-J features to 10 to 15, which were used in a naive Bayes classifier (R e1071). TCRdb passed the public sequencing reads through fastp at Q25 and MiXCR, retaining productive beta sequences. Identical CDR3 proteins give one entry, which carries the most common genes and DNA. These V and J calls derive from TCRdb rather than the authors' analysis. For this sample there are about 620,000 distinct CDR3 sequences; 15% to 20% appear just once. Of the sample, 3.5% to 4% is held by the ten largest clones.

The CDR3 spans 14 residues, from the cysteine through the phenylalanine. Only the CDR3 DNA is retained, 42 bases long and in frame from the first base. V loses 5 bases of germline sequence and J loses 7 bases, and the interval between the two ends is 14 bases. CDR1 LNHDA and CDR2 SQIVND were looked up in the germline V gene (reference sequence). Stable Graves' hyperthyroidism was defined as no progression to ophthalmopathy during 18 months of follow-up. Hyperthyroidism patients were newly diagnosed, had a disease duration of under 2 months, and were aged 18 to 65 years. Any patient with an uncontrolled infection, another autoimmune disease, pregnancy or lactation was excluded. Diagnoses were established on the basis of clinical symptoms, serum thyroxine and TRAb, thyroid ultrasound, and orbital computed tomography. Ficoll-Paque density gradient centrifugation was used to isolate PBMCs from 8.5 to 10 ml of fresh peripheral blood. Total RNA was extracted using Trizol reagent, and RNA quality was assessed on an Agilent 2100 Bioanalyzer.

This chain joins TRBV19 to TRBJ2-2, with an unclear D gene assignment. Sequenced input: blood. This TCR derives from a woman aged 25-40 years with Graves' hyperthyroidism. The CDR3 region: CASSPWSGDGELFF. The sequenced DNA is TGTGCCAGTAGTCCATGGTCCGGCGACGGGGAGCTGTTTTTT.